These 3 T cell receptor beta chains were sequenced from one sample in a study of vaccination and CD4 T cells after COVID-19. An Oncomine TCR Beta short-read assay was used to sequence the DNA from cultured CD4+ T cells. Each CDR3 protein gets one entry after TCRdb re-called the PCR reads with MiXCR. The sample contains fewer than 7,500 distinct CDR3 sequences, about 60% of which appear only once. Their antigens remain unidentified. Treatment here: approximately 11-day PBMC culture with coronavirus spike peptide pools or control peptides (ViraFEST assay). CD4+ T cells that came from the unexposed donor were collected before the COVID-19 pandemic (2011-2018). The sequenced material came from CD4+ T cells from blood, cultured in vitro. These receptors were collected from a human donor in good health.

A single count supports this clonotype. The J gene is TRBJ1-1, the V gene TRBV6-2 or TRBV6-3; possibly TRBD1 for D (6 bases). CDR1 is MNHEY, CDR2 SVGEGT, per germline. V was trimmed by 4 bases and J by 8 bases, leaving 11 bases between them. There are 12 residues in the CDR3. CDR3 DNA: TGTGCCAGCAGTTCGCGGACAGTCGAAGCTTTCTTT. Translating gives CASSSRTVEAFF.

This rearrangement joins TRBV6-1 to TRBJ1-5, with D possibly being TRBD1 (6 bases). V gave up 8 bases and J gave up 7 bases, with 18 bases separating them. Germline-derived CDR1 and CDR2 are MNHNS and SASEGT. This CDR3 contains 14 residues. The CDR3: CASGKTGFGQPQHF. The CDR3 region has the DNA TGTGCCAGCGGAAAAACAGGGTTCGGCCAGCCCCAGCATTTT.

The chain has TRBV19 and TRBJ1-2; D possibly corresponds to TRBD1 (5 bases). In germline, CDR1 is LNHDA, CDR2 SQIVND (reference sequence). The CDR3 runs to 16 residues. Deletions cut 7 bases from V and 5 bases from J, with 23 bases between. CDR3 protein: CASKDLSRDRSYGYTF. The CDR3 nucleotides read TGTGCCAGTAAAGACCTATCCCGGGACCGATCGTATGGCTACACCTTC.